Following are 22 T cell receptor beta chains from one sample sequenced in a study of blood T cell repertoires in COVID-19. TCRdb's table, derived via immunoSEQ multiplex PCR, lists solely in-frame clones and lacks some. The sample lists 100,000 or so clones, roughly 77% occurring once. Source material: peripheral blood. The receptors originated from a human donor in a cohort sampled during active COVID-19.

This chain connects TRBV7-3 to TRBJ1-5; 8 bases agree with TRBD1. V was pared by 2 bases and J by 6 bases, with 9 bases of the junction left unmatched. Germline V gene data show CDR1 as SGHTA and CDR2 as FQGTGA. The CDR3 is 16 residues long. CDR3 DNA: TGTGCCAGCAGCTTAGGACCCCAGGGGGCCGGTCAGCCCCAGCATTTT. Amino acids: CASSLGPQGAGQPQHF.

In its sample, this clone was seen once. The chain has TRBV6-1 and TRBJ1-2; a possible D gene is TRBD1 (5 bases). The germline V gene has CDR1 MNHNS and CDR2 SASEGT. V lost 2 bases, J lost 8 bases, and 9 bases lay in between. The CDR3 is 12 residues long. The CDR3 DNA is TGTGCCAGCAGTGAAAGGGGCTACGGCTACACCTTC. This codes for CASSERGYGYTF.

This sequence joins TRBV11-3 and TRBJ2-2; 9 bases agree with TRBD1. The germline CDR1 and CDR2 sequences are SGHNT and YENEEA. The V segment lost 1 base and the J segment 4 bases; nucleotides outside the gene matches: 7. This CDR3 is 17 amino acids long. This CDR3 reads CASSLVGDRDSTGELFF. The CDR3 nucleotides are TGTGCCAGCAGCTTAGTGGGGGACAGGGATTCCACCGGGGAGCTGTTTTTT. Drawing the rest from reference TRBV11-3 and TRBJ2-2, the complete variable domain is EAGVVQSPRYKIIEKKQPVAFWCNPISGHNTLYWYLQNLGQGPELLIRYENEEAVDDSQLPKDRFSAERLKGVDSTLKIQPAELGDSAVYLCASSLVGDRDSTGELFFGEGSRLTVL.

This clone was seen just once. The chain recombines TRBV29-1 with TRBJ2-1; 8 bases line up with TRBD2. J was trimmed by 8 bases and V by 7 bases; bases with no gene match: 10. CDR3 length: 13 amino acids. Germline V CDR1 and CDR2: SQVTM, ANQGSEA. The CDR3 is CSGQRERRDEQFF. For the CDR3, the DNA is TGCAGCGGCCAGCGGGAGCGGAGGGATGAGCAGTTCTTC.

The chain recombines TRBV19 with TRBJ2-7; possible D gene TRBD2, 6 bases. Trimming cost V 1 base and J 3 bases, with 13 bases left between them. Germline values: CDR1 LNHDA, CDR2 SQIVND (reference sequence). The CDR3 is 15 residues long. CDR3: CASSIGGTVRYEQYF. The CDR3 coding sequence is TGTGCCAGTAGTATAGGAGGGACTGTCCGCTACGAGCAGTACTTC.

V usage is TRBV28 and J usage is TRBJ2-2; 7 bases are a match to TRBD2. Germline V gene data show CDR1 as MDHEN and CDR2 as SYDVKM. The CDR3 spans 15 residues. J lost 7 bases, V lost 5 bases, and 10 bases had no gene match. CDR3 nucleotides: TGTGCCAGCAGTCCCAACCCGGCGGGGGTCGGGGAGCTGTTTTTT. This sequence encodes CASSPNPAGVGELFF.

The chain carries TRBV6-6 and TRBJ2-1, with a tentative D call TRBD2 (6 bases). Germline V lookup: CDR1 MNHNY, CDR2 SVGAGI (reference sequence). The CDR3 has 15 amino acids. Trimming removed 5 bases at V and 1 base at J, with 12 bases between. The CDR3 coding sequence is TGTGCCAGCAGTCGGGACTCCGCATCCTACAATGAGCAGTTCTTC. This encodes CASSRDSASYNEQFF.

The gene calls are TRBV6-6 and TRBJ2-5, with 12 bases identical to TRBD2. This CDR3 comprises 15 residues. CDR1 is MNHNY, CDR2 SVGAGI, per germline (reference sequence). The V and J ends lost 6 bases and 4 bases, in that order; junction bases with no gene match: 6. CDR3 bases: TGTGCCAGCAGCCCACTAGCGGGAGGAAGAGAGACCCAGTACTTC. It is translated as CASSPLAGGRETQYF.

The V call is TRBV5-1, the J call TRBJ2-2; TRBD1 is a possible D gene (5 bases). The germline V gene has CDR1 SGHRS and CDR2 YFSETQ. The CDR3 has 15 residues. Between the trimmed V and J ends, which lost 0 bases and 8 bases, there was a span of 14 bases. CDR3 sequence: CASSLGTPSVGELFF. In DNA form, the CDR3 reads TGCGCCAGCAGCTTGGGGACACCCTCCGTAGGGGAGCTGTTTTTT.

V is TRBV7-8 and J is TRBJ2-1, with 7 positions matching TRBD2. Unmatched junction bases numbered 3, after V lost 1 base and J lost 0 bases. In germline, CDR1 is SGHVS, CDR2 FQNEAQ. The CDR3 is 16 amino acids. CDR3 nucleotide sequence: TGTGCCAGCAGCTTAGGGGCGGGAGACTCCTACAATGAGCAGTTCTTC. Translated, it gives CASSLGAGDSYNEQFF.

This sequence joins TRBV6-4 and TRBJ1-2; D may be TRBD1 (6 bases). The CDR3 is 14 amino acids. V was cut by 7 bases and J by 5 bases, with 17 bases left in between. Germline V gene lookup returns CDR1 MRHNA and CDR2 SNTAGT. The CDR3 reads CASKATGTFYGYTF. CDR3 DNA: TGTGCCAGCAAGGCCACCGGGACATTTTATGGCTACACCTTC.

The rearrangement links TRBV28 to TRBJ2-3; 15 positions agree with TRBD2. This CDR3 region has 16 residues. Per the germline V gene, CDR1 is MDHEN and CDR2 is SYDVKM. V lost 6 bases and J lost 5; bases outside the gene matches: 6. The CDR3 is CASSPGLAGGVDTQYF. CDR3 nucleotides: TGTGCCAGCAGCCCGGGACTAGCGGGAGGAGTAGATACGCAGTATTTT.

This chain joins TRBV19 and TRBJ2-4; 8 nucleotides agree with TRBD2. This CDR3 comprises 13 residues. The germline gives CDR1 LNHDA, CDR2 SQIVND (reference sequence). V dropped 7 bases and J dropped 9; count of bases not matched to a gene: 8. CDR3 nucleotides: TGTGCCAGTATGGCGGGAGGAGGGATCATTCAGTACTTC. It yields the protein CASMAGGGIIQYF.

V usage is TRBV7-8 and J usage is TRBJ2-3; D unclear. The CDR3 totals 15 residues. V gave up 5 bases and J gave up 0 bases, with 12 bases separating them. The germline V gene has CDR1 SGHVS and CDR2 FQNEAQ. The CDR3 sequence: CASSPHGESTDTQYF. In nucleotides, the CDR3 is TGTGCCAGCAGCCCCCACGGTGAAAGCACAGATACGCAGTATTTT.

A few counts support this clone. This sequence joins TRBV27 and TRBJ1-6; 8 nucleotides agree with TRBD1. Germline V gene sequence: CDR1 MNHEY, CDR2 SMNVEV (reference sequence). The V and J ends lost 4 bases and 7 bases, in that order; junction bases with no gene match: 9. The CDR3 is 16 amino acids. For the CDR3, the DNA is TGTGCCAGCAGTTATCGGCGGACAGGGATAAATTCACCCCTCCACTTT. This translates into CASSYRRTGINSPLHF.

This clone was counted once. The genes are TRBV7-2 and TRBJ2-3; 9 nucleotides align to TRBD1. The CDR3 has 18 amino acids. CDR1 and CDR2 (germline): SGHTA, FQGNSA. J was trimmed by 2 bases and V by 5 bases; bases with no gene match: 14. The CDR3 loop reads CASSPSGTGTRLTDTQYF. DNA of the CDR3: TGTGCCAGCAGCCCCTCCGGGACAGGGACACGACTCACAGATACGCAGTATTTT.

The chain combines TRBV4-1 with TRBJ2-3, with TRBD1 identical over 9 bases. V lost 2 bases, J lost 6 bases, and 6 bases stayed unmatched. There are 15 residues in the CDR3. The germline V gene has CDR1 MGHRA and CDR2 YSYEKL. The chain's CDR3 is CASSQPGTGRDTQYF. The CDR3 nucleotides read TGCGCCAGCAGCCAACCCGGGACAGGGAGGGATACGCAGTATTTT.

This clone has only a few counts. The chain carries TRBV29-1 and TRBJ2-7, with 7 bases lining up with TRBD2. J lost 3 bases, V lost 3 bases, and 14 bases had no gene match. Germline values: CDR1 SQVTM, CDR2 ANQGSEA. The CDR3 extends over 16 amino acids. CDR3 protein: CSVEGGLGGANYEQYF. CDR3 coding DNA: TGCAGCGTTGAGGGAGGGTTGGGCGGAGCAAACTACGAGCAGTACTTC.

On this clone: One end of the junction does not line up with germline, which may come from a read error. The CDR3 DNA sequence: TGTGCCAGCAGCTTAGTGGAGGGGACTAGCATGATTTTT. Its protein is CASSLVEGTSMIF. The gene calls are TRBV7-2 and TRBJ2-3, with TRBD2 matching over 9 bases. Looked up from germline, CDR1 is SGHTA and CDR2 is FQGNSA. This CDR3 is built from 13 residues.

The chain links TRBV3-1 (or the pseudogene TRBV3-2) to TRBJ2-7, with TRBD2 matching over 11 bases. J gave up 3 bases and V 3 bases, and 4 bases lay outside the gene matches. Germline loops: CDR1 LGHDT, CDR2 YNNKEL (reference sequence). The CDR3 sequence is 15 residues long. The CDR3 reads CASSQPSGGRYEQYF. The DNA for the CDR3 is TGTGCCAGCAGCCAGCCTAGCGGGGGGCGCTACGAGCAGTACTTC.

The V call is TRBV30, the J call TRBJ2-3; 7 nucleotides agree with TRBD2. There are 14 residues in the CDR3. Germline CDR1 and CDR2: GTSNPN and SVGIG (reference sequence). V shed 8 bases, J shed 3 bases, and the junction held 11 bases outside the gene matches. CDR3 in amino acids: CAIERGGSTDTQYF. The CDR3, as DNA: TGTGCCATAGAGCGGGGTGGGTCAACAGATACGCAGTATTTT. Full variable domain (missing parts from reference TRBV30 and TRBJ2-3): SQTIHQWPATLVQPVGSPLSLECTVEGTSNPNLYWYRQAAGRGLQLLFYSVGIGQISSEVPQNLSASRPQDRQFILSSKKLLLSDSGFYLCAIERGGSTDTQYFGPGTRLTVL.

The CDR3: CASSLWQTLNTEAFF. CDR3 sequence (DNA): TGTGCCAGCAGCTTGTGGCAGACATTGAACACTGAAGCTTTCTTT. The J gene is TRBJ1-1, the V gene TRBV5-5; D gene uncertain. The CDR3 spans 15 residues. V was pared by 1 base and J by 0 bases, with 10 bases between. The germline CDR1 and CDR2 sequences are SGHKS and YYEKEE (reference sequence). Filled out from reference TRBV5-5 and TRBJ1-1, the complete variable domain reads DAGVTQSPTHLIKTRGQQVTLRCSPISGHKSVSWYQQVLGQGPQFIFQYYEKEERGRGNFPDRFSARQFPNYSSELNVNALLLGDSALYLCASSLWQTLNTEAFFGQGTRLTVV.